Listed here is a single T cell receptor (beta chain). This clonotype was counted ten times or more. Its antigen is unknown. No base qualities exist here, and no much larger clone lies one base off it. This specimen belongs to a study of early T cells in non-severe SARS-CoV-2 infection (dated by TCRdb to the early 2020s). As for the study more broadly: Because TCR sequencing relied on bulk RNA taken from unsorted whole blood, pairing of alpha and beta chains was not possible.

What the research found in general, with its limitations: Matching against VDJdb was skewed toward anti-spike CD8 responses, likely underestimated virus-specific expansions, and missed private and CD4 specificities.

A case-control design nested within a healthcare worker cohort in London, UK, was used, with weekly nasopharyngeal swab PCR tests and blood sampling performed. Healthcare workers were recruited during the week of the UK lockdown, between 23 and 31 March 2020, and followed weekly for up to roughly 16 weeks. The germline V gene specifies ENHRY as CDR1 and SYGVKD as CDR2. Here V drops 5 bases and J drops 0 bases, and the junction holds 10 bases not matched to any gene. The CDR3 covers 18 residues, taking in both the cysteine and the phenylalanine. Left in the record is the CDR3 DNA by itself, 54 bases read in frame from the first base. The library was made by 5' RACE. Sequencing instrument: NextSeq 500. In the TCR library protocol, unique molecular identifiers were attached to individual cDNA molecules to correct for PCR bias and sequencing error. Both TCR alpha and beta chains were sequenced, and tight co-correlation was observed between alpha and beta sequence abundances in each sample. For the original study's pipeline: V gene, J gene and CDR3 annotation of TCR sequences was performed with Decombinator V4. Expanded TCRs were defined as changing significantly between any two time points under a Poisson model with p below 0.0001. Abundances of TCRs were expressed as counts per million after normalisation to the total number of TCRs sequenced in each sample. TRAV1-2 paired with TRAJ12, TRAJ20 or TRAJ33 defined MAIT TCRs, while TRAV10 paired with TRAJ18 defined iNKT TCRs. A search of VDJdb, accessed on 1 November 2021, was run for TCRs annotated to CMV, EBV and SARS-CoV-2, with TCRs annotated for multiple antigens excluded. TCRdb applied fastp at Q25 and MiXCR to the public reads, then kept only in-frame beta chains. Rows are combined by CDR3 protein, so each entry shows the most common genes and DNA. The V and J calls follow TCRdb's processing rather than the paper's. The sample table lists tens of thousands of distinct CDR3 sequences, over 3.5% of them with a count of one. Of the sample, roughly 10% falls within the top ten clones.

The chain employs TRBV10-3 and TRBJ2-3; TRBD2 agrees with 11 junctional bases. Sequencing was performed on whole blood. This TCR came from an adult who was a healthcare worker with PCR-confirmed SARS-CoV-2 infection or an uninfected control (not recorded which). The DNA is as follows: TGTGCCATCAGTCCTGGGGGACTAGCGGATTATAGCACAGATACGCAGTATTTT. Its translation reads: CAISPGGLADYSTDTQYF.